This entry describes one TCR beta chain. The data were taken from a study of shared clonotypes between healthy human individuals. The CDR3 is made up of 15 amino acids. The V gene's germline CDR1 is SGHTA and CDR2 FQGNSA. The junction had 5 bases not matched to a gene; V was cut back by 3 bases and J by 5 bases. TCRdb keeps only in-frame clones here, not all; method: immunoSEQ multiplex PCR. This sample carries about a million clones, 77% of them seen once, and the ten largest clones take roughly 0.82%. The genes are TRBV7-2 and TRBJ1-5, with 9 bases fitting TRBD1. Sequencing was done on a sample of memory CD4+ T cells from PBMCs. Subset indicated: CD45RA-negative fraction. The source of this sequence is a man between 18 and 35 years old in good health. Some clones in this sample may be carry-over from other donors' samples. The CDR3, as DNA: TGTGCCAGCAGCTTTGGGACAGGGAGCCATCAGCCCCAGCATTTT. Translated, it gives CASSFGTGSHQPQHF.